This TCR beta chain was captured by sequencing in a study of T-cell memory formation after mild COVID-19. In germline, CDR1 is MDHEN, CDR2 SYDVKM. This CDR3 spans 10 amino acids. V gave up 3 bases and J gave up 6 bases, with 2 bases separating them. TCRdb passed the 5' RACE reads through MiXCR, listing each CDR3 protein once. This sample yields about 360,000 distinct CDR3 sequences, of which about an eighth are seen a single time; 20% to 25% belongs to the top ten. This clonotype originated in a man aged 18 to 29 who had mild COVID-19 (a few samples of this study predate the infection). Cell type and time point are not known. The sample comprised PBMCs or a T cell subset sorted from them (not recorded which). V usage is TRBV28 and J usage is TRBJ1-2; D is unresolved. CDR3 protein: CASSFNGYTF. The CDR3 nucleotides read TGTGCCAGCAGTTTTAATGGCTACACCTTC.